This T cell receptor (beta chain) was captured by sequencing in a study of early T cells in non-severe SARS-CoV-2 infection. Across the study: Sequenced bulk RNA came from whole blood that was unsorted, and chains were unpaired.

Points from the study as a whole: The study's VDJdb matching favored anti-spike CD8 responses and missed private and CD4 specificities.

This clonotype was detected many times. As yet, its antigen is unknown. Individual cDNA molecules were tagged with unique molecular identifiers. TCRdb independently ran MiXCR on the 5' RACE reads; one entry per CDR3 protein. Of around 53,000 distinct CDR3 sequences in the sample, roughly 10% were seen once. Germline values: CDR1 MNHEY, CDR2 SVGEGT. Germline trimming cut 4 bases from V and 1 base from J; bases unmatched to any gene: 4. The CDR3 totals 16 residues. The chain joins TRBV6-2 or TRBV6-3 to TRBJ2-3; 11 nucleotides agree with TRBD2. This TCR was sampled from an adult who was a healthcare worker with PCR-confirmed SARS-CoV-2 infection or an uninfected control (not recorded which). Sequencing input: whole blood. CDR3: CASSWETSGGTDTQYF. As DNA, the CDR3 is TGTGCCAGCAGTTGGGAGACTAGCGGGGGCACAGATACGCAGTATTTT.